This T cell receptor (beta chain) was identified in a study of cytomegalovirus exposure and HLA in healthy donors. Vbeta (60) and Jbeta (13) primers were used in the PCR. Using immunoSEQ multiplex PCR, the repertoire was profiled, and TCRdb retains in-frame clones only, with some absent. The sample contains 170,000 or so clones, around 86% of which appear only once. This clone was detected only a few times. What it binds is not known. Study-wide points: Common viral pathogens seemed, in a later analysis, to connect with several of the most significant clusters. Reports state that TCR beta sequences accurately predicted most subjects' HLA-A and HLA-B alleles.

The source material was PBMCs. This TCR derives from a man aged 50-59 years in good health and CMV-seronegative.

CDR3 residues: CASSSLAGRGEQYF. The CDR3 DNA sequence: TGTGCCAGCAGCTCCCTAGCGGGCAGGGGCGAGCAGTACTTC. This chain uses TRBV7-2 with TRBJ2-7; TRBD2 aligns across 8 bases. CDR3 length: 14 amino acids. Looked up from germline, CDR1 is SGHTA and CDR2 is FQGNSA. Trimming cost V 4 bases and J 6 bases; bases outside gene matches: 8. The complete variable domain, with remaining parts taken from reference TRBV7-2 and TRBJ2-7, reads GAGVSQSPSNKVTEKGKDVELRCDPISGHTALYWYRQSLGQGLEFLIYFQGNSAPDKSGLPSDRFSAERTGGSVSTLTIQRTQQEDSAVYLCASSSLAGRGEQYFGPGTRLTVT.